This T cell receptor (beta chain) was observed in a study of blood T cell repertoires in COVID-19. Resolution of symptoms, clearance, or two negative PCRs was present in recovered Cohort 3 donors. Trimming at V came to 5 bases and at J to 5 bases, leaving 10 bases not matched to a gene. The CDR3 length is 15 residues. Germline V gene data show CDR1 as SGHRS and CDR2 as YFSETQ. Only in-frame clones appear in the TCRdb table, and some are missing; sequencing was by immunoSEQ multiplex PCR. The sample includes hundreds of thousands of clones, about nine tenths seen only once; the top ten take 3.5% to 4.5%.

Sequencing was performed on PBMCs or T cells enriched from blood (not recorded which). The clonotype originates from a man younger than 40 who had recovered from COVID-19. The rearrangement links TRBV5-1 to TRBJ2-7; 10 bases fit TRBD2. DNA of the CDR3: TGCGCCAGCAGTCCCTCGGGACTAGCGACCAACGAGCAGTACTTC. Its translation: CASSPSGLATNEQYF.